A single TCR beta chain is shown here with its context. This record belongs to a study of blood T cells in healthy people across ages. CDR3 length equals 14 residues. Germline V gives CDR1 SNHLY, CDR2 FYNNEI. The V end lost 5 bases, the J end lost 6 bases, and 16 bases lay between the germline ends. The authors ran a second PCR of 7 to 11 cycles using a sample-barcoded 5' primer and a J-beta primer mix. TCRdb recomputed calls from the 5' RACE reads with MiXCR, one row per CDR3 protein. The table shows about 1.5 million distinct CDR3 sequences, with roughly 43% occurring only once. This TCR came from a woman in her late teens or twenties in good health. This chain links TRBV2 with TRBJ1-2, with a weak D call TRBD1 (6 bases). Sequenced input: blood. CDR3 residues: CASSTTGRENGYTF. DNA of the CDR3: TGTGCCAGCAGTACAACAGGGCGGGAAAATGGCTACACCTTC.